This TCR beta chain was retrieved from a study of shared clonotypes between healthy human individuals. Findings and limits, study-wide: Relative to their counterparts shared across all four donors, non-shared clonotypes exhibited diminished generation probabilities. Genetic and exposure-history diversity was limited by the small donor number.

There are a few counts of this clone. Its antigen is not known. CDR1 SGHDT and CDR2 YYEEEE come from the germline V gene. The V end was cut by 0 bases, the J end by 0 bases, with 12 bases between. This CDR3 is 16 amino acids long. TCRdb's table, derived via immunoSEQ multiplex PCR, lists solely in-frame clones and lacks some. This table holds hundreds of thousands of clones, approximately 79% found once. The receptor's source is a woman aged 25 to 39 in good health. The chain combines TRBV5-6 with TRBJ1-1; D is unclear. Sequences were obtained from memory CD4+ T cells sorted from blood. The subset: CD45RA-negative fraction. The CDR3 reads CASSLAGKLVNTEAFF. CDR3 coding DNA: TGTGCCAGCAGCTTGGCGGGAAAACTGGTGAACACTGAAGCTTTCTTT.